Listed below are T cell receptor beta chains from one sample, sequenced in a study of blood T cell repertoires in COVID-19. Assay: immunoSEQ multiplex PCR; the TCRdb copy retains only in-frame clones and omits some. The sample consists of tens of thousands of clones, about nine tenths of them appearing once. Sequenced: peripheral blood. The receptors come from a man aged 80 or over with acute or convalescent COVID-19. CDR3s include the opening cysteine and the closing phenylalanine or tryptophan. Each record gives: clone size, D gene, V gene, J gene, CDR3 protein, CDR3 DNA. D genes are given only for firm matches. Some rows mark clone size as missing; the rest say once, few, many or name a class of expanded clone.

>-|TRBD2|TRBV5-1|TRBJ2-5
CASSSGERGGQETQYF
TGCGCCAGCAGCTCCGGCGAGCGGGGGGGCCAAGAGACCCAGTACTTC
>-|TRBD1|TRBV28|TRBJ2-7
CASSLVGTDEQYF
TGTGCCAGCAGTTTAGTGGGGACAGACGAGCAGTACTTC
>-|-|TRBV6-1|TRBJ2-7
CASTSPGGAEEQYF
TGTGCCAGCACTTCCCCGGGGGGCGCAGAAGAGCAGTACTTC
>-|-|TRBV6-5|TRBJ2-7
CASSFGTGGYEQYF
TGTGCCAGCAGCTTCGGGACCGGGGGATACGAGCAGTACTTC
>-|TRBD1|TRBV7-8|TRBJ2-7
CASSLAPGQPYEQYF
TGTGCCAGCAGCTTAGCACCGGGACAGCCTTACGAGCAGTACTTC
>-|-|TRBV5-1|TRBJ2-3
CASSSPDGTDTQYF
TGCGCCAGCAGCTCCCCCGACGGGACAGATACGCAGTATTTT
>-|TRBD1|TRBV24-1|TRBJ1-5
CATSQGTGGNQPQHF
TGTGCCACCAGTCAGGGGACAGGGGGCAATCAGCCCCAGCATTTT
>-|-|TRBV5-5|TRBJ2-7
CASSLAQNYEQYF
TGTGCCAGCAGCTTGGCGCAGAACTACGAGCAGTACTTC
>once|-|TRBV11-1|TRBJ2-7
CASSLETDISYEQYF
TGTGCCAGCAGCTTAGAGACAGATATCTCCTACGAGCAGTACTTC
>-|TRBD1|TRBV24-1|TRBJ1-4
CATGTAGTNEKLFF
TGTGCCACTGGGACAGCTGGGACTAATGAAAAACTGTTTTTT
>-|TRBD1|TRBV5-1|TRBJ2-7
CASSLIGQGASYEQYF
TGCGCCAGCAGCTTGATCGGACAGGGGGCCTCCTACGAGCAGTACTTC
>-|-|TRBV29-1|TRBJ1-2
CSVEDNRAHGYTF
TGCAGCGTTGAAGATAACAGGGCACATGGCTACACCTTC
>-|-|TRBV28|TRBJ2-7
CASSSWSYEQYF
TGTGCCAGCAGTTCCTGGAGCTACGAGCAGTACTTC
>-|-|TRBV6-5|TRBJ2-7
CASTPGDSYEQYF
TGTGCCAGCACCCCTGGAGACTCCTACGAGCAGTACTTC
>-|-|TRBV30|TRBJ1-4
CAWSPGGSKLFF
TGTGCCTGGAGTCCAGGTGGGAGCAAACTGTTTTTT
>once|-|TRBV5-1|TRBJ2-5
CASSLALDGETQYF
TGCGCCAGCAGCTTGGCGCTAGACGGAGAGACCCAGTACTTC
>-|-|TRBV7-8|TRBJ2-1
CASSLSPLTSSYNEQFF
TGTGCCAGCAGCTTATCCCCTCTAACGAGCTCCTACAATGAGCAGTTCTTC
>-|-|TRBV30|TRBJ1-1
CAWSPRKGQNTEAFF
TGTGCCTGGTCGCCTCGGAAGGGACAGAACACTGAAGCTTTCTTT
>-|TRBD1|TRBV6-5|TRBJ2-2
CASRTDRGTGELFF
TGTGCCAGCAGAACGGACAGGGGCACCGGGGAGCTGTTTTTT
>-|-|TRBV5-4|TRBJ2-2
CASSLVGANTGELFF
TGTGCCAGCAGCTTAGTGGGGGCAAACACCGGGGAGCTGTTTTTT
>-|-|TRBV4-1|TRBJ1-1
CASSQDPPREAARGLNTEAFF
TGCGCCAGCAGCCAAGATCCCCCTCGGGAGGCCGCAAGAGGGTTGAACACTGAAGCTTTCTTT
>-|-|TRBV6-5|TRBJ1-5
CASQPRGLRNQPQHF
TGTGCCAGCCAGCCCCGGGGTTTGCGCAATCAGCCCCAGCATTTT
>-|-|TRBV6-6|TRBJ2-7
CASSLGGYEQYF
TGTGCCAGCAGTTTGGGGGGCTACGAGCAGTACTTC
>-|-|TRBV4-1|TRBJ1-3
CASSQGLSGNTIYF
TGCGCCAGCAGCCAAGGGCTCTCTGGAAACACCATATATTTT
>-|TRBD1|TRBV6-5|TRBJ1-1
CASSFTGGEAFF
TGTGCCAGCAGTTTCACAGGGGGCGAAGCTTTCTTT
>-|-|TRBV18|TRBJ2-1
CASSPPSRGVYNEQFF
TGTGCCAGCTCACCACCAAGCAGGGGCGTCTACAATGAGCAGTTCTTC
>few|-|TRBV10-2|TRBJ1-2
CASSEERGIYGYTF
TGCGCCAGCAGTGAGGAACGGGGAATCTATGGCTACACCTTC
>-|-|TRBV10-3|TRBJ1-2
CAIRDSAAVTF
TGTGCCATCAGGGACAGCGCGGCAGTCACCTTC
>-|TRBD1|TRBV10-3|TRBJ1-2
CAITEGYGFRGNGYTF
TGTGCCATCACCGAGGGGTATGGCTTCAGGGGGAATGGCTACACCTTC
>-|TRBD1|TRBV5-1|TRBJ1-4
CASSFLPGGEKLFF
TGCGCCAGCAGCTTTCTCCCAGGGGGAGAAAAACTGTTTTTT
>-|-|TRBV7-2|TRBJ2-1
CASSLGGGRGPLSYNEQFF
TGTGCCAGCAGCTTAGGGGGAGGGCGGGGGCCCCTCTCCTACAATGAGCAGTTCTTC